Below, one TCR beta chain is given with its context. Its matching antigen is unknown. This sample stems from a study of T cells after posttransplantation cyclophosphamide. Whole-study results and caveats: Donor-recipient repertoire similarity was low at 1-2 months, rising over year one.

Assay used: immunoSEQ multiplex PCR; TCRdb lists only in-frame clones, some missing. The profile shows around 50,000 clones, around nine tenths of them singletons. The CDR3 extends over 14 amino acids. Germline-derived CDR1 and CDR2 are MGHRA and YSYEKL. Trimming shortened V by 0 bases and J by 7 bases, and 12 bases separated the two germline ends. The source is a woman aged 45-59 years in good health and a related stem cell transplant donor. The chain combines TRBV4-1 with TRBJ1-1; D perhaps matches TRBD1 (5 bases). Material: PBMCs. In DNA form, the CDR3 reads TGCGCCAGCAGCCAAGAGGGCCGACAGCATGAAGCTTTCTTT. This translates into CASSQEGRQHEAFF.